The TCR beta chain under discussion was sequenced for a study of type 1 regulatory T cells (dated by TCRdb to the early 2020s). In terms of the full investigation: An in vitro protocol by which a Tr1-enriched, alloantigen-specific CD4 T cell product named T-allo10 was generated was characterized in the study. Patients with hematological malignancies who were receiving allogeneic hematopoietic stem cell transplantation were the group in which T-allo10 was being clinically evaluated.

The CDR3, cysteine through phenylalanine, is 15 amino acids long. Of all the DNA, just the CDR3 is kept, 45 bases in frame from base 1. CDR1 and CDR2 (MDHEN, SYDVKM) derive from the germline V gene. Trimming removed 7 bases from V and 3 bases from J, leaving 19 bases between the germline ends. The sequencer was an Illumina MiSeq. The public reads were reprocessed in TCRdb via fastp at Q25 and MiXCR, keeping in-frame beta chains. Duplicate CDR3 protein sequences are folded into a single record with the most common DNA and genes. This sample comprises approximately 100,000 distinct CDR3 sequences, roughly 28% of them detected only once. The top ten clonotypes cover roughly 2.4% of the sample. For this clonotype: Its binding antigen is unknown. No much larger clone exists at a distance of one base, and base qualities are not known.

The TCR was taken from a human donor in good health. The V gene is TRBV28 and the J gene is TRBJ2-7; perhaps TRBD2 is the D gene, with 5 bases matching. The sample comprised CD4+ T cells, either the whole sample or a sorted fraction (not recorded which). The sequenced DNA: TGTGCCAGCAAACGGGCCCCTACGGGGAACTACGAGCAGTACTTC. The encoded protein is CASKRAPTGNYEQYF.